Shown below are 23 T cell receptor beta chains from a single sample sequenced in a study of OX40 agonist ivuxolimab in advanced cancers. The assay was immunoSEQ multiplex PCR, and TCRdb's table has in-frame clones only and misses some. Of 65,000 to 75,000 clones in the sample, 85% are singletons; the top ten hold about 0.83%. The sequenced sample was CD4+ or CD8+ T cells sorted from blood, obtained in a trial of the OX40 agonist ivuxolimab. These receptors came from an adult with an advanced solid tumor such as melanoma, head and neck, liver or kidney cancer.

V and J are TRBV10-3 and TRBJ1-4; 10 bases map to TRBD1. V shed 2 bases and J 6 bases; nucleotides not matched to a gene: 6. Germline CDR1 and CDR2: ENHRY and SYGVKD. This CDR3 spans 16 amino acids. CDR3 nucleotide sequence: TGTGCCATCAGTGAGCCACCGGGACAGGGGCATGAAAAACTGTTTTTT. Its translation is CAISEPPGQGHEKLFF.

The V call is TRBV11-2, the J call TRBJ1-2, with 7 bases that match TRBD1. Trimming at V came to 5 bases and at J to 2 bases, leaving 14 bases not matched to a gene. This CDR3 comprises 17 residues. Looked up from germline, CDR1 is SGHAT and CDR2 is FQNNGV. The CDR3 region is CASSVQFPGQTNYGYTF. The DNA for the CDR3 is TGTGCCAGCAGCGTCCAATTCCCGGGACAGACAAACTATGGCTACACCTTC.

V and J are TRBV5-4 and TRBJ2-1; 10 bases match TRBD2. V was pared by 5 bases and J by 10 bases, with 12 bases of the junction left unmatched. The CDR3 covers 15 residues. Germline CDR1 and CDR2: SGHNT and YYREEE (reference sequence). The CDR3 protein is CASSVSGGAVGEQFF. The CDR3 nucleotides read TGTGCCAGCAGTGTCAGCGGGGGGGCCGTAGGGGAGCAGTTCTTC.

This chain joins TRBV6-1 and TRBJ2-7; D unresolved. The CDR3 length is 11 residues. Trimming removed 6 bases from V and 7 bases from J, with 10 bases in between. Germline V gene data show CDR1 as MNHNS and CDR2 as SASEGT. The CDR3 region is CASSRLGEQYF. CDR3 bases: TGTGCCAGCAGCCGACTGGGGGAGCAGTACTTC.

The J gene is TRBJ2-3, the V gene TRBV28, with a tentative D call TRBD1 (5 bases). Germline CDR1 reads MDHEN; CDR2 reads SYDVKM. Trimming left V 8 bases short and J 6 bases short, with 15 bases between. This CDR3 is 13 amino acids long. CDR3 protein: CASRPGRTDTQYF. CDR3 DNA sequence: TGTGCCAGCCGACCAGGGCGAACCGATACGCAGTATTTT.

CDR3 in amino acids: CASSLGDTGELFF. DNA of the CDR3: TGTGCCAGCAGCTTGGGGGACACCGGGGAGCTGTTTTTT. The chain carries TRBV5-4 and TRBJ2-2; D gene unclear. The CDR3 is 13 residues long. V was shortened by 0 bases and J by 3 bases, with 3 bases between the two germline ends. Germline assignment: CDR1 SGHNT and CDR2 YYREEE (reference sequence). The whole variable domain, remainder taken from reference TRBV5-4 and TRBJ2-2, is ETGVTQSPTHLIKTRGQQVTLRCSSQSGHNTVSWYQQALGQGPQFIFQYYREEENGRGNFPPRFSGLQFPNYSSELNVNALELDDSALYLCASSLGDTGELFFGEGSRLTVL.

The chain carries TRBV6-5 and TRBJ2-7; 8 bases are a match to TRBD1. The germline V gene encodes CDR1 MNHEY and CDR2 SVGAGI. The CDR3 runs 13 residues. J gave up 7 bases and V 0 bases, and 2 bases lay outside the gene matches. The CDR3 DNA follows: TGTGCCAGCAGTTACTCGACAGGGGTTGAGCAGTACTTC. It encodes CASSYSTGVEQYF.

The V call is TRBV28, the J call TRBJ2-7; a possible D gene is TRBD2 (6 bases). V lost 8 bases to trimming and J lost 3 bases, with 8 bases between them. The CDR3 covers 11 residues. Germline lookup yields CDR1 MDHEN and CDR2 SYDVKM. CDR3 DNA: TGTGCCAGCGGGGGGAACTACGAGCAGTACTTC. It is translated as CASGGNYEQYF.

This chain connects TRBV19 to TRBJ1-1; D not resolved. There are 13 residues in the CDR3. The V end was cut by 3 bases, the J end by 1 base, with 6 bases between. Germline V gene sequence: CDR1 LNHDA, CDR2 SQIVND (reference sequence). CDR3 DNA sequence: TGTGCCAGTAGTATGGGAGCGAACACTGAAGCTTTCTTT. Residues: CASSMGANTEAFF.

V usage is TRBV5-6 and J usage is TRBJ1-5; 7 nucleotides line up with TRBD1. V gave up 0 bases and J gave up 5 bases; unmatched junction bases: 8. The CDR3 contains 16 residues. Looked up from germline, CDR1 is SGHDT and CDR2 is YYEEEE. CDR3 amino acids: CASSLAGGGLYQPQHF. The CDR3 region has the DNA TGTGCCAGCAGCTTGGCCGGAGGGGGCTTATATCAGCCCCAGCATTTT.

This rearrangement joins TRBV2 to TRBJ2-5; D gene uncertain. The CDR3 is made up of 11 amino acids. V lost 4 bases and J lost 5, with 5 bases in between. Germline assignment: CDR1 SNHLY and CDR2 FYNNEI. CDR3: CASSGRETQYF. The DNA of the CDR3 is TGTGCCAGCAGTGGACGGGAGACCCAGTACTTC.

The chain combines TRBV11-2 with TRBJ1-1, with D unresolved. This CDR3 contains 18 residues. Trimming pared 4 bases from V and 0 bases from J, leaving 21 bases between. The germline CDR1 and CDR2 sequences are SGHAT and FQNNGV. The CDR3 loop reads CASSSRPPGSPMNTEAFF. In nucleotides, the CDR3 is TGTGCCAGCAGCTCCCGGCCCCCGGGGAGCCCAATGAACACTGAAGCTTTCTTT.

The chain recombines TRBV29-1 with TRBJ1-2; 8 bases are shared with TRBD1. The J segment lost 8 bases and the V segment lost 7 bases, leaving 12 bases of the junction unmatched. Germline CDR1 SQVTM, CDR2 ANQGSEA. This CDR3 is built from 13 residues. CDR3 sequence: CSARPGGEGGYTF. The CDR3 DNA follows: TGCAGCGCTCGCCCAGGGGGCGAAGGAGGCTACACCTTC.

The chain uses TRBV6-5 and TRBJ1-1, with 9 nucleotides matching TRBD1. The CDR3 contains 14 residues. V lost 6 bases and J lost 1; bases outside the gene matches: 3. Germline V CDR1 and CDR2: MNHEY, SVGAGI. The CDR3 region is CASRTGGKNTEAFF. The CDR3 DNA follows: TGTGCCAGCAGGACAGGGGGGAAGAACACTGAAGCTTTCTTT.

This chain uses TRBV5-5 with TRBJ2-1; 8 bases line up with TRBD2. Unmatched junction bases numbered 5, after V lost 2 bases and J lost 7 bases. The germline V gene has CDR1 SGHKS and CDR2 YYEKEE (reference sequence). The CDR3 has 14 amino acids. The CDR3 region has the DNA TGTGCCAGCAGCTTTCGGCGGGAGGATAATGAGCAGTTCTTC. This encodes CASSFRREDNEQFF.

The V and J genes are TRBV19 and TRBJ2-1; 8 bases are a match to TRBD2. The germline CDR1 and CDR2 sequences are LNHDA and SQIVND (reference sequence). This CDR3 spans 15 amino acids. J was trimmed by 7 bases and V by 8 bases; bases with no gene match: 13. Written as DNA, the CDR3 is TGTGCCAGTCCCCCGCCCGGGGGGGCGCATAATGAGCAGTTCTTC. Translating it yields CASPPPGGAHNEQFF.

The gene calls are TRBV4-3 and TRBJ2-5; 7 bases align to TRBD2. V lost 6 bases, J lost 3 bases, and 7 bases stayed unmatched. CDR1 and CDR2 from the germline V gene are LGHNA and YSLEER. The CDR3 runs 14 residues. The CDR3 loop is CASSRTRLEETQYF. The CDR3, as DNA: TGCGCCAGCAGTCGGACTAGATTGGAAGAGACCCAGTACTTC.

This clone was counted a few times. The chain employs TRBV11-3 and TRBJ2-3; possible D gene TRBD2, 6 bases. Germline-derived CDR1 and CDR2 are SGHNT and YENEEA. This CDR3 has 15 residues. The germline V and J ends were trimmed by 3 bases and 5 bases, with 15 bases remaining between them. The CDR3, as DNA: TGTGCCAGCAGCTTCCGGGAGACCCTAGGAGATACGCAGTATTTT. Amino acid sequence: CASSFRETLGDTQYF.

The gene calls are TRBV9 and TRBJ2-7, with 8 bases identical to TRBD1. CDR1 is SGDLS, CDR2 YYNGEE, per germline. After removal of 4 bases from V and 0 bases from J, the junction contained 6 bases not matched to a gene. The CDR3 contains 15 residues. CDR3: CASSSGTGLSYEQYF. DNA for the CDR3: TGTGCCAGCAGCTCCGGGACAGGTCTCTCCTACGAGCAGTACTTC. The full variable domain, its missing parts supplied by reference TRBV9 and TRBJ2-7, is DSGVTQTPKHLITATGQRVTLRCSPRSGDLSVYWYQQSLDQGLQFLIQYYNGEERAKGNILERFSAQQFPDLHSELNLSSLELGDSALYFCASSSGTGLSYEQYFGPGTRLTVT.

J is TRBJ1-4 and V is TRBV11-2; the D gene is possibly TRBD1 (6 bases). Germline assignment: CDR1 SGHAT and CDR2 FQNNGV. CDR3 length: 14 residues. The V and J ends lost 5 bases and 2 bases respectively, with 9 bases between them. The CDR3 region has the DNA TGTGCCAGCAGCCCCCAGGGGACTAATGAAAAACTGTTTTTT. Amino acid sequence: CASSPQGTNEKLFF.

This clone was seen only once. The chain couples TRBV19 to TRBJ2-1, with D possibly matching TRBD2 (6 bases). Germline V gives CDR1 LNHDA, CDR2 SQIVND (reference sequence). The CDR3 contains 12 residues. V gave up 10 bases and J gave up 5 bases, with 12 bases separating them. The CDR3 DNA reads TGTGCCACGTGGGACTTCCACAATGAGCAGTTCTTC. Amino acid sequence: CATWDFHNEQFF.

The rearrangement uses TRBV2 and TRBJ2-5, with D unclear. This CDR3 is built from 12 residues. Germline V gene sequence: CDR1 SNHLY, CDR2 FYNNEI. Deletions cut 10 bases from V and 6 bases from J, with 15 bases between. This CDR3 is CATIRYGQTQYF. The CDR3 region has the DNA TGTGCCACCATCAGATATGGGCAGACCCAGTACTTC.

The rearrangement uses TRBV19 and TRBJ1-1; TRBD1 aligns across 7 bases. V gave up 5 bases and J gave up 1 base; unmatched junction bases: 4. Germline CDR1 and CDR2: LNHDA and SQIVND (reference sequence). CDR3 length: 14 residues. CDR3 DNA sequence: TGTGCCAGTAGTTTCTGGACAGGGAACACTGAAGCTTTCTTT. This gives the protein CASSFWTGNTEAFF.